A selection of T cell receptor beta chains follows, all from one sample in a study of blood T cell repertoires in COVID-19. Libraries were prepared by immunoSEQ multiplex PCR; TCRdb keeps only in-frame clonotypes and omits some of them. The table records 79,000 or so clones, around 83% of them present only once. Sequenced sample: peripheral blood. Source of these receptors: a man in his sixties with COVID-19, enrolled during active disease. The CDR3 runs from the conserved cysteine through the conserved F or W. A D gene is named only where the DNA matches it firmly.

v_call	j_call	d_call	cdr3_aa
TRBV6-6	TRBJ2-5	-	CASGPGTSLAEETQYF
TRBV30	TRBJ1-5	TRBD1	CAWSGQAGASNQPQHF
TRBV5-1	TRBJ2-1	-	CASSLVRGSYNEQFF
TRBV30	TRBJ1-5	TRBD1	CAWTAKQGVGNQPQHF
TRBV2	TRBJ1-5	-	CASSERGGSNQPQHF
TRBV10-3	TRBJ1-5	TRBD1	CAISATGGGQPQHF
TRBV14	TRBJ1-5	-	CASSQVAGGGQPQHF
TRBV28	TRBJ1-5	-	CASTTSQGNQPQHF
TRBV18	TRBJ2-5	TRBD2	CASSLLASGGQETQYF
TRBV7-2	TRBJ1-2	-	CASSLGTLWQGYGYTF
TRBV19	TRBJ2-4	-	CASSIDHGGLAKNIQYF
TRBV6-2/TRBV6-3	TRBJ2-7	TRBD2	CASSYLPWEGSYEQYF
TRBV5-1	TRBJ2-3	TRBD1	CASSEGTEPSTDTQYF
TRBV2	TRBJ1-6	-	CASRAFGGGNSPLHF
TRBV10-1	TRBJ2-2	-	CASSESIAPMGELFF
TRBV11-2	TRBJ1-5	TRBD1	CASSLDPTGANQPQHF
TRBV2	TRBJ1-2	-	CASRGVAYGYTF
TRBV24-1	TRBJ1-2	TRBD1	CATSDPASRDRKGYTF
TRBV30	TRBJ1-2	-	CAWNTIQGGGYTF
TRBV19	TRBJ1-3	-	CATKSGNTIYF
TRBV28	TRBJ1-1	TRBD1	CASIQQGGTEAFF
TRBV24-1	TRBJ2-2	-	CATSDQQAPNTGELFF
TRBV10-2	TRBJ1-5	-	CASTSLPVINQPQHF
TRBV3-1/TRBV3-2	TRBJ1-2	-	CATREGLGYTF
TRBV24-1	TRBJ1-5	-	CATSDRPDWPQHF
TRBV19	TRBJ2-7	TRBD1	CASRPGQGGYEQYF
TRBV2	TRBJ2-7	TRBD1	CASRDPGQGIYEQYF
TRBV6-6	TRBJ1-5	TRBD1	CASSKGQGGNQPQHF
TRBV19	TRBJ1-1	-	CASTPPGREDAFF
TRBV5-1	TRBJ2-2	-	CASSLLAAGAVNTGELFF